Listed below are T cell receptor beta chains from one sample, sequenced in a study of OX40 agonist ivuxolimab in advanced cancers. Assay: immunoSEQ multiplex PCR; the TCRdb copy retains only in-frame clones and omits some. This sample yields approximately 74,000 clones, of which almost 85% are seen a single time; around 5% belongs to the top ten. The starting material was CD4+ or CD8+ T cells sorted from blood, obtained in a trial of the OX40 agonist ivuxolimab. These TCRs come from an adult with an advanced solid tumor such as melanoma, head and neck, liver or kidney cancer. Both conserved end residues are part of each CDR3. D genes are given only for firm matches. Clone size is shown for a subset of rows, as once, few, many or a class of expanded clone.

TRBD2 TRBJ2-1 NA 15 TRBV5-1 TGCGCCAGCAGCGGGACCGGGACTACTATAAATGAGCAGTTCTTC CASSGTGTTINEQFF
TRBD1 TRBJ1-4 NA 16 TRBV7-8 TGTGCCAGCAGCTCCACGACAGGGGCGGGGAATGAAAAACTGTTTTTT CASSSTTGAGNEKLFF
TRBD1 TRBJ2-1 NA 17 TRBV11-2 TGTGCCAGCCGGGACAGGGACAGCCGGCGGGGTTACAATGAGCAGTTCTTC CASRDRDSRRGYNEQFF
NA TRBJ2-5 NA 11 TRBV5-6 TGTGCCAGCAGCGCACGAGAGACCCAGTACTTC CASSARETQYF
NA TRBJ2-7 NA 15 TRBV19 TGTGCCAGTAGTATTAGCTCCCAGAACCCCCACGAGCAGTACTTC CASSISSQNPHEQYF
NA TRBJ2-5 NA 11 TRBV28 TGTGCCAGCAGTTTAAAGGAGACCCAGTACTTC CASSLKETQYF
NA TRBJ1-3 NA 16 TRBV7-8 TGTGCCAGCAGCCTGACACATGCAACTTCTGGAAACACCATATATTTT CASSLTHATSGNTIYF
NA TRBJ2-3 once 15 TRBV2 TGTGCCAGCAGAGGCGGGCTGGCTAGCACAGATACGCAGTATTTT CASRGGLASTDTQYF
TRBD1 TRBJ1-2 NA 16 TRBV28 TGTGCCAGCAGTCAGATCTCCGGGACAGGACCCGAGGGCTACACCTTC CASSQISGTGPEGYTF
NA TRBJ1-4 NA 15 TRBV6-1 TGTGCCAGCAGTGATAGGAGCAAAGAGGGTGAAAAACTGTTTTTT CASSDRSKEGEKLFF